The clone carrying this T cell receptor beta chain was detected only a few times. This sample stems from a study of blood T cell repertoires in COVID-19. Study-wide context: Acute and convalescent COVID-19 samples came from the United States, Italy and Spain. The analysed material was cDNA or gDNA that came from T cells, B-cell-depleted T cells, or PBMCs.

As processed by the authors: Estimation of nucleated cell counts was performed using reference gene primer amplification. The repertoire was sequenced with immunoSEQ multiplex PCR; TCRdb's copy has only in-frame clones and lacks some. V, J and clone size reflect that table, while D and trimming were determined from the DNA. The data show 50,000 to 70,000 clones, approximately 80% seen once. The sequencing sample was made of peripheral blood. This TCR was sampled from a man in his fifties or sixties with active or convalescent COVID-19.

The CDR3 region has the DNA TGTGCCAGTAGGGCAGCGAACACCGGGGAGCTGTTTTTT. Protein: CASRAANTGELFF. V usage is TRBV19 and J usage is TRBJ2-2; D is undetermined. This CDR3 has 13 amino acids. Per the germline V gene, CDR1 is LNHDA and CDR2 is SQIVND (reference sequence). V shed 6 bases and J shed 0 bases, with 5 bases lying between them.